This note documents a single T cell receptor beta chain sequence. The clone's antigen remains unknown. Per-nucleotide qualities are absent, and no much larger clonotype sits a single base away. Other nucleotide sequences in the sample specify the same CDR3. The donors were healthy, HIV-negative adults with no recently reported acute infections or vaccinations. Only Caucasian adults living in Nashville, Tennessee, USA were represented among the donors. CD4+ T cells were enriched by magnetic negative selection; naive cells were then positively selected on CD45RA, and the negative fraction formed the memory subset. Blood was obtained by leukapheresis, after which PBMCs were separated by Ficoll-Histopaque density gradient centrifugation and cryopreserved in liquid nitrogen vapor phase. Analytical flow cytometry was used to check the purity and quantity of every magnetically sorted T cell population. From each sorted fraction, genomic DNA was isolated and quantified by UV absorbance on a Nanodrop 2000c.

The record originates from a study of shared clonotypes between healthy human individuals (TCRdb year 2020). Regarding the complete study: A couple of women and a few men aged 18 to 49 years were included in the cohort. Per donor, three plates each were used for CD4 naive and CD4 memory, two for CD8 naive, and one for CD8 memory. The study deeply sequenced blood TCR repertoires of about five healthy adults to estimate repertoire size and the extent of clonotype sharing between individuals. To increase sequencing depth and limit assay-specific biases, different laboratories used diverse techniques to prepare libraries and sequence TCR repertoires. Between about 0.8 and 9 billion PBMCs per donor were obtained by leukapheresis.

Study-wide conclusions, independent of this receptor: Even with the large sequencing depth, rarefaction of the sorted-subset datasets indicated that sequencing was incomplete. The genetic and exposure-history diversity represented was limited by the small number of donors. Around 5% of naive CD4, 3.5% of naive CD8, 2.3% of memory CD4, and roughly 0.4% of memory CD8 clonotypes were shared across a few donors. Naive subsets generally had larger estimated clonotype richness than memory subsets. Pairwise subsampling indicated that sequencing depth was expected to affect the degree of clonotype sharing among donors. Higher generation probabilities were observed for clonotypes shared by all four sorted-subset donors than for non-shared clonotypes. Sampling was limited to blood, and TCR repertoires in tissue likely differ from TCR repertoires in blood.

Using the deep immunoSEQ assay, multiplex PCR amplified TCR CDR3 regions from genomic DNA. Genomic DNA extracted from each cell subset was distributed evenly over all wells of several immunoSEQ 96-well plates, and each plate served as one replicate. Each replicate PCR for sorted subsets received approximately 200 ng genomic DNA, equal to about 29,000 T cell genomes. The purified libraries were quantified using a Qubit 3.0 fluorometer, sized with a Bioanalyzer 2100, and then quantified again using the KAPA Library Quantification kit. Every immunoSEQ 96-well plate was sequenced on a dedicated single-read 150-cycle Illumina NextSeq 550 flow cell. Processing in the source paper ran as follows. The immunoSEQ output contained only junctional sequences without quality scores, so filtering could not match that applied to full-length reads. To assign V/J genes and CDR3, sequences were annotated against IMGT germline references using PyIR, a Python wrapper for IgBLAST v1.9. Any read was removed if the V/J assignment was weak (E-value above 1e-6), the CDR3 was missing, or the read contained stop codons, out-of-frame junctions, or ambiguous translated residues. V3J clonotypes were defined as sequences sharing an identical inferred V gene, J gene, and CDR3 amino acid sequence. Percentage overlap between repertoires was computed as shared unique clonotypes divided by the size of the smaller repertoire. Repertoire richness was assessed with RTK rarefaction, the Chao1 estimator, and Recon v2.1 estimates of unobserved clonotypes. Generation probabilities for all TCRbeta clonotypes obtained by the gDNA method from a handful of donors were computed using OLGA. The immuneACCESS repertoire file appears here via TCRdb, limited to in-frame rearrangements. These files lack a portion of the clones; in checked studies, under half of the deficit traces to unresolved V genes, and the cause of the others is not known. D and trimming were read from the DNA, whereas the V and J calls and clone size are those reported in that table. This sample gives some 1 million clones in total; about 75% of them show up just once. Around 1.4% of the sample rests with the top ten.

Spanning cysteine to phenylalanine, the CDR3 consists of 14 amino acids. The sequence is cut down to CDR3 DNA, 42 bases in frame from base 1. From a lookup of the germline V gene, CDR1 and CDR2 are SGDLS and YYNGEE. At the junction V is shortened by 4 bases and J by 2 bases, with 13 bases in between. The clonotype comes from a man aged 18 to 35 in good health. Material: memory CD4+ T cells sorted from blood. The cell subset or site label for this specimen denotes: CD45RA-negative fraction. This sequence uses TRBV9 and TRBJ2-7; TRBD1 is a possible D gene, resting on 6 matching bases. At the DNA level, the sequence is TGTGCCAGCAGCCCAAGGACAGCTACCTACGAGCAGTACTTC. It encodes CASSPRTATYEQYF. Joined to the reference TRBV9 and TRBJ2-7 proteins, this CDR3 gives the full variable domain: DSGVTQTPKHLITATGQRVTLRCSPRSGDLSVYWYQQSLDQGLQFLIQYYNGEERAKGNILERFSAQQFPDLHSELNLSSLELGDSALYFCASSPRTATYEQYFGPGTRLTVT.